This T cell receptor (beta chain) is drawn from a study of regulatory T cells in long-lasting Graves disease. Study-wide points: Lower TCR diversity characterized persistent Graves' patients relative to newly diagnosed patients.

HTBI primers from iRepertoire and Arm-PCR of CDR3 regions yielded the TCR beta libraries. TCRdb re-analysed the multiplex PCR reads in MiXCR, keeping a single row per CDR3 protein. The sample yields around 400,000 distinct CDR3 sequences, 12% seen once. CDR3 size: 13 residues. The V gene lost 6 bases and the J gene lost 8 bases, with 16 bases spanning the gap. Sample time point: newly diagnosed GD, antithyroid drugs for less than 3 months. The TCR library was made from RNA extracted from PBMCs. This clonotype occurred many times. Its antigen is as yet unknown. These data also formed part of another study, on T cells in Graves' hyperthyroidism and ophthalmopathy.

The source of this sequence is a woman between 18 and 30 years old with Graves disease. The J gene is TRBJ1-2, the V gene TRBV12-3 or TRBV12-4, with D hard to call. The sequences come from peripheral blood mononuclear cells (PBMCs), collected at new diagnosis, from a patient treated with antithyroid drugs. CDR3 nucleotide sequence: TGTGCCAGCAGCCCCGCCGAAGGTCTAGGCTACACCTTC. It translates to CASSPAEGLGYTF.